This T cell receptor beta chain was retrieved from a study of OX40 agonist ivuxolimab in advanced cancers. Study details: Three patients showed partial responses: one hepatocellular carcinoma and two cutaneous melanoma cases. Overall study findings and caveats: Some of the lowest clonal expansion was seen in partial responders at 0.1-3.0 mg/kg.

The CDR3 spans 17 residues. The germline V gene encodes CDR1 SGHRS and CDR2 YFSETQ. Trimming took off 1 base at V and 3 bases at J, with 17 bases between the two ends. Comment on this clone: Its antigen is as yet unknown.

Profiled with immunoSEQ multiplex PCR; TCRdb holds only in-frame clones, not every one. The data hold some 83,000 clones, with about 93% observed a single time. Blood sampling was done at baseline, cycle 4 day 1, and cycle 7 day 1. The sequencing used CD4+ or CD8+ T cells sorted from blood, collected in a trial of the OX40 agonist ivuxolimab. This chain connects TRBV5-1 to TRBJ2-1; a weak D match, TRBD1 (6 bases). This receptor was identified in an adult with an advanced solid tumor such as melanoma, head and neck, liver or kidney cancer. The CDR3 DNA is TGCGCCAGCAGCTTGTACCTGGACAGACCCAACTACAATGAGCAGTTCTTC. Protein product: CASSLYLDRPNYNEQFF.